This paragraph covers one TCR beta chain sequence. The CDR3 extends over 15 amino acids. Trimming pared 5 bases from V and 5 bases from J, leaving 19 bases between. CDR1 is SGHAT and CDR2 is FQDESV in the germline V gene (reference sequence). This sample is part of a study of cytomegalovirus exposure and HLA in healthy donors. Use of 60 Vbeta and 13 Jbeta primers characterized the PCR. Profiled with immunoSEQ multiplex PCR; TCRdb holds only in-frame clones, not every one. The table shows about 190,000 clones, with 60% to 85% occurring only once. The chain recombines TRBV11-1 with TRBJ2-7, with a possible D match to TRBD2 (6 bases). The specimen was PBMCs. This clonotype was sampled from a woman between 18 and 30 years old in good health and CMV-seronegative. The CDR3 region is CASSRSGTVFHEQYF. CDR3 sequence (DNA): TGTGCCAGCAGCCGTAGCGGTACCGTATTCCACGAGCAGTACTTC.